These T cell receptor beta chains were read from a single sample in a study of T-cell memory formation after mild COVID-19. TCRdb processed the 5' RACE reads anew with MiXCR; each CDR3 protein has one entry. The sample contains around 370,000 distinct CDR3 sequences, approximately 21% of which appear only once. Input material: PBMCs or a T cell subset sorted from them (not recorded which). The receptor source for this set is an adult woman who had mild COVID-19 (a few samples of this study predate the infection). Cell type and time point are not known. The CDR3 runs from the conserved cysteine through the conserved F or W. The D gene is left open where the match is weak. Some rows mark clone size as missing; the rest say once, few, many or name a class of expanded clone.

j_gene,v_gene,abundance,d_gene,CDR3aa,CDR3nt
TRBJ2-2,TRBV5-6,.,.,CASSRVGANTGELFF,TGTGCCAGCAGCCGGGTAGGGGCGAACACCGGGGAGCTGTTTTTT
TRBJ1-1,TRBV29-1,few,TRBD1,CSTHRDRGDTEAFF,TGCAGCACGCACCGGGACAGGGGAGACACTGAAGCTTTCTTT
TRBJ2-6,TRBV28,few,TRBD1,CASSRPTGGQAGANVLTF,TGTGCCAGCAGTCGTCCGACAGGGGGGCAAGCTGGGGCCAACGTCCTGACTTTC
TRBJ2-2,TRBV27,few,TRBD1,CASSPRDREGTGELFF,TGTGCCAGCAGCCCCCGGGACAGGGAGGGCACCGGGGAGCTGTTTTTT
TRBJ2-7,TRBV6-2/TRBV6-3,.,.,CASSSGFQYF,TGTGCCAGCAGTTCTGGGTTTCAGTACTTC
TRBJ2-7,TRBV5-1,.,.,CDSSPRDVSYEQYF,TGCGACAGCAGCCCCCGGGACGTCTCCTACGAGCAGTACTTC
TRBJ2-7,TRBV10-3,few,TRBD2,CAISATPVAGAGNEQYF,TGTGCCATCAGCGCAACCCCGGTAGCGGGCGCGGGTAACGAGCAGTACTTC
TRBJ1-2,TRBV20-1,few,TRBD1,CSGWTGESYGYTF,TGCAGTGGTTGGACAGGGGAGAGCTATGGCTACACCTTC
TRBJ1-1,TRBV6-5,few,.,CASTTPGRLNTEAFF,TGTGCCAGCACCACACCCGGCAGATTAAACACTGAAGCTTTCTTT
TRBJ2-1,TRBV7-2,few,TRBD1,CASSPFLDRTGEQFF,TGTGCCAGCAGCCCCTTTCTGGACAGGACAGGAGAGCAGTTCTTC
TRBJ2-1,TRBV28,.,.,CASSLVSYSYNEQFF,TGTGCCAGCAGTTTGGTAAGCTACTCCTACAATGAGCAGTTCTTC
TRBJ1-1,TRBV5-1,.,TRBD1,CASGTGERLNTEAFF,TGCGCCAGCGGCACAGGGGAGAGATTGAACACTGAAGCTTTCTTT
TRBJ2-3,TRBV12-3/TRBV12-4,.,.,CASSFRRGTQYF,TGTGCCAGCAGTTTTAGGCGGGGTACGCAGTATTTT
TRBJ2-7,TRBV5-1,few,TRBD1,CASSLAPTGATEQYF,TGCGCCAGCAGCTTGGCCCCGACAGGGGCAACCGAGCAGTACTTC
TRBJ2-7,TRBV10-3,.,TRBD2,CAISNPQERGSYEQYF,TGTGCCATCAGTAACCCTCAGGAGCGGGGGTCCTACGAGCAGTACTTC
TRBJ2-1,TRBV29-1,.,TRBD1,CSVEGQSNEQFF,TGCAGCGTCGAGGGACAGAGCAATGAGCAGTTCTTC
TRBJ2-5,TRBV3-1,.,.,CASSQERTLAQYF,TGTGCCAGCAGCCAAGAGAGGACACTGGCCCAGTACTTC
TRBJ2-1,TRBV24-1,.,.,CATSGTSSYNEQFF,TGTGCCACCAGTGGAACGAGCTCCTACAATGAGCAGTTCTTC
TRBJ1-4,TRBV9,.,TRBD1,CASSRYDRVNEKLFF,TGTGCCAGCAGCAGATACGACAGGGTGAATGAAAAACTGTTTTTT
TRBJ2-1,TRBV5-1,many,TRBD1,CASTGWTGGDSSYNEQFF,TGCGCCAGCACGGGGTGGACAGGGGGCGATAGCTCCTACAATGAGCAGTTCTTC
TRBJ2-7,TRBV12-3/TRBV12-4,.,TRBD1,CASSFRDRGLEQYF,TGTGCCAGCAGTTTTCGGGACAGGGGACTCGAGCAGTACTTC
TRBJ2-3,TRBV7-9,few,.,CASSTGVDTQYF,TGTGCCAGCAGCACGGGGGTGGATACGCAGTATTTT
TRBJ2-7,TRBV30,few,.,CAWSSYEQYF,TGTGCCTGGAGCTCTTACGAGCAGTACTTC
TRBJ2-5,TRBV7-9,few,.,CASSSPDRNQETQYF,TGTGCCAGCAGCTCCCCTGACAGGAACCAAGAGACCCAGTACTTC
TRBJ2-7,TRBV11-2,.,TRBD2,CASSLVYNPSGVSYEQYF,TGTGCCAGCAGCTTAGTCTATAATCCTAGCGGAGTTTCCTACGAGCAGTACTTC
TRBJ2-5,TRBV15,.,TRBD2,CATSTGTRGETQYF,TGTGCCACCAGCACTGGGACTAGGGGAGAGACCCAGTACTTC
TRBJ1-1,TRBV6-5,few,.,CASSLGTSEGAFF,TGTGCCAGCAGTCTGGGGACTTCGGAGGGAGCTTTCTTT
TRBJ2-5,TRBV3-2,few,.,CASSHLLIATSGGQETQYF,TGTGCCAGCAGCCATCTACTAATCGCGACTAGCGGGGGGCAAGAGACCCAGTACTTC
TRBJ2-3,TRBV20-1,.,.,CSASGLDTQYF,TGCAGTGCCAGTGGGTTGGATACGCAGTATTTT
TRBJ1-1,TRBV12-3/TRBV12-4,.,.,CASAYSRGFSTEAFF,TGTGCCAGCGCCTACTCCCGGGGATTTAGTACTGAAGCTTTCTTT
TRBJ2-3,TRBV15,few,TRBD2,CATSTLREYGGDTQYF,TGTGCCACCAGCACTCTGCGGGAGTATGGGGGAGATACGCAGTATTTT
TRBJ1-5,TRBV6-5,.,.,CASSYHLGEQPQHF,TGTGCCAGCAGTTACCACTTAGGGGAGCAGCCCCAGCATTTT
TRBJ2-1,TRBV7-6,.,TRBD2,CASSLGTSGVHEQFF,TGTGCCAGCAGCCTGGGGACTAGCGGGGTCCATGAGCAGTTCTTC
TRBJ2-2,TRBV7-6,.,.,CASSHLGGGELFF,TGTGCCAGCAGCCACCTGGGTGGCGGGGAGCTGTTTTTT
TRBJ2-1,TRBV30,few,TRBD2,CASTGGASNEQFF,TGTGCCTCCACCGGGGGGGCCTCCAATGAGCAGTTCTTC
TRBJ2-5,TRBV11-2,.,.,CASSLDRGYQETQYF,TGTGCCAGCAGCTTAGATCGAGGGTACCAAGAGACCCAGTACTTC